This TCR beta chain was sequenced during a study of T-cell memory formation after mild COVID-19. On the study more broadly: Largely, TCR clusters stayed within a single donor. Broader study findings: While clones contracting from day 15 to 85 were balanced between CD4 and CD8, later expanders leaned CD4+.

TCRdb called the 5' RACE reads again in MiXCR, with one record for every CDR3 protein. The repertoire holds under 550,000 distinct CDR3 sequences, with roughly 18% as singletons. This clonotype has more than one count but fewer than ten. Its specificity is unknown. CDR3 length equals 16 residues. V shed 0 bases and J shed 5 bases, with 14 bases lying between them. CDR1 LNHNV and CDR2 YYDKDF come from the germline V gene (reference sequence). The sequenced material came from PBMCs or a T cell subset sorted from them (not recorded which). The TCR originated in an adult woman who had mild COVID-19 (a few samples of this study predate the infection). Cell type and time point are not known. The chain links TRBV15 to TRBJ2-1, with D possibly matching TRBD2 (5 bases). This CDR3 reads CATSREGRLRDNEQFF. The CDR3 DNA reads as TGTGCCACCAGCAGAGAGGGGAGACTACGGGACAATGAGCAGTTCTTC.